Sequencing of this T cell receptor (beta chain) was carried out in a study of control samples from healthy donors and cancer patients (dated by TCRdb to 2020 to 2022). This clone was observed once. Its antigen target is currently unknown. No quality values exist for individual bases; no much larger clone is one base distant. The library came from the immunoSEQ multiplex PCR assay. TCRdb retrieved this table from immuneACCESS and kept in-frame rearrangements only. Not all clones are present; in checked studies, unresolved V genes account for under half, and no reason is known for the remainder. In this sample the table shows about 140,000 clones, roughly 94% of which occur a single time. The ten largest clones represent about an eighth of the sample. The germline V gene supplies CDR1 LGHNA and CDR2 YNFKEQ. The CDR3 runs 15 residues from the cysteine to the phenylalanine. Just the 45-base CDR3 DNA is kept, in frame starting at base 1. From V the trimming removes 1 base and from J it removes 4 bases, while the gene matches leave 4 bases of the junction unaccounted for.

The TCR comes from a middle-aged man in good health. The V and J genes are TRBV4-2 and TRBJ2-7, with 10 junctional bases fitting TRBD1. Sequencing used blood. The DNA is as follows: TGTGCCAGCAGCCAAGGACAGGGGGCATTTTACGAGCAGTACTTC. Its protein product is CASSQGQGAFYEQYF.